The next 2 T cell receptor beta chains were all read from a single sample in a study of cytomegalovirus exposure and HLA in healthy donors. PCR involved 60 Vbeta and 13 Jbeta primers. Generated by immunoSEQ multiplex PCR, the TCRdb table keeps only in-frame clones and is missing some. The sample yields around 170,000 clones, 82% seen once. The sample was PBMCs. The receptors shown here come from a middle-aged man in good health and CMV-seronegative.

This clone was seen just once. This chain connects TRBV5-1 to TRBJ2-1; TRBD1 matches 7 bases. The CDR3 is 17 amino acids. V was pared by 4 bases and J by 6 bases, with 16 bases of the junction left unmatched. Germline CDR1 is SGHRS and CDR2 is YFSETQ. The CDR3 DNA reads TGCGCCAGCAGCAACCAACTCCGGACAGGAACGGGCAATGAGCAGTTCTTC. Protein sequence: CASSNQLRTGTGNEQFF.

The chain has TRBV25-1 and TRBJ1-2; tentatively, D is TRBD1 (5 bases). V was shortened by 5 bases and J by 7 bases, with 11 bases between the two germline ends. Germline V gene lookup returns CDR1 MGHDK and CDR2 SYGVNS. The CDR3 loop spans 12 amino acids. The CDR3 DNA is TGTGCCAGCAGTTCAGGCAGGGTTGGCTACACCTTC. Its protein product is CASSSGRVGYTF.